The 15 T cell receptor beta chains below were found in one sample sequenced in a study of shared clonotypes between healthy human individuals. Here immunoSEQ multiplex PCR was the method, and the copy in TCRdb shows in-frame clones only, minus some. The sample carries over 2 million clones, just under 95% recorded once. The specimen sequenced was naive CD4+ T cells from PBMCs. Subset: CD45RA+ positively selected. The source of these receptors is a man younger than 35 in good health. Some clones in this sample may be carry-over from other donors' samples.

The chain uses TRBV19 and TRBJ1-1; no clear D. The germline V gene encodes CDR1 LNHDA and CDR2 SQIVND (reference sequence). CDR3 length: 11 amino acids. V was clipped by 7 bases and J by 3 bases, with 6 bases between them. The CDR3 nucleotides read TGTGCCAGTATGATCTACACTGAAGCTTTCTTT. Encoded protein: CASMIYTEAFF.

The rearrangement links TRBV28 to TRBJ2-7; a possible D gene is TRBD1 (5 bases). This CDR3 is built from 15 residues. V was trimmed by 5 bases and J by 5 bases, leaving 19 bases between them. Germline CDR1 reads MDHEN; CDR2 reads SYDVKM. DNA of the CDR3: TGTGCCAGCAGTCTGGGCGGTGGGGCAGGGCACGAGCAGTACTTC. This codes for CASSLGGGAGHEQYF.

The chain is built from TRBV11-3 and TRBJ2-1; D gene uncertain. Trimming took off 5 bases at V and 5 bases at J, with 13 bases between the two ends. CDR3 length: 14 residues. Germline CDR1 reads SGHNT; CDR2 reads YENEEA. CDR3: CASSPWVGNNEQFF. The CDR3 nucleotides read TGTGCCAGCAGCCCGTGGGTAGGGAACAATGAGCAGTTCTTC.

The genes are TRBV28 and TRBJ2-3; D perhaps matches TRBD2 (6 bases). V was pared by 10 bases and J by 4 bases, with 18 bases between. This CDR3 is built from 14 residues. CDR1 and CDR2 (germline): MDHEN, SYDVKM. The CDR3 DNA reads as TGTGCCACCCGGACCGGGGGTACGCCAGATACGCAGTATTTT. It encodes CATRTGGTPDTQYF.

The count of this clone is one. In the same sample, other DNA sequences code for this CDR3. The chain joins TRBV28 to TRBJ1-1; D possibly corresponds to TRBD1 (5 bases). Trimming took 6 bases from V and 1 from J, leaving 15 bases between them. The CDR3 runs to 15 residues. The germline V gene encodes CDR1 MDHEN and CDR2 SYDVKM. CDR3 loop: CASSSLGAGNTEAFF. CDR3 sequence (DNA): TGTGCCAGCAGCTCCCTAGGGGCAGGGAACACTGAAGCTTTCTTT.

The chain joins TRBV12-5 to TRBJ2-7; 7 bases fit TRBD1. This CDR3 comprises 15 residues. V lost 1 base to trimming and J lost 4 bases; unmatched junction nucleotides: 7. The germline V gene has CDR1 LGHNT and CDR2 FRNRAP. The CDR3 spells CASGLGQGGVYEQYF. DNA of the CDR3: TGTGCTAGTGGTTTGGGACAGGGTGGAGTGTACGAGCAGTACTTC.

CDR3 in amino acids: CASSFLQGSHNIQYF. The CDR3 coding sequence is TGTGCCAGCAGCTTTCTACAGGGGTCCCACAACATTCAGTACTTC. V is TRBV5-6 and J is TRBJ2-4, with 7 bases that match TRBD1. The trim removed 2 bases at V and 7 bases at J, leaving 9 bases unmatched. The CDR3 consists of 15 residues. CDR1 is SGHDT and CDR2 is YYEEEE in the germline V gene.

V is TRBV14 and J is TRBJ1-2; D uncertain. Germline V gene data show CDR1 as SGHDN and CDR2 as FVKESK. Between the trimmed V and J ends, which lost 0 bases and 0 bases, there was a span of 2 bases. This CDR3 has 13 residues. CDR3 sequence (DNA): TGTGCCAGCAGCCAAGATCCTAACTATGGCTACACCTTC. Translated, it gives CASSQDPNYGYTF. Combining the CDR3 with reference TRBV14 and TRBJ1-2 gives the whole variable domain EAGVTQFPSHSVIEKGQTVTLRCDPISGHDNLYWYRRVMGKEIKFLLHFVKESKQDESGMPNNRFLAERTGGTYSTLKVQPAELEDSGVYFCASSQDPNYGYTFGSGTRLTVV.

The chain links TRBV7-9 to TRBJ2-3; the D gene is possibly TRBD2 (5 bases). The CDR3 spans 14 residues. Trimming cost V 5 bases and J 3 bases, with 12 bases left between them. The germline gives CDR1 SEHNR, CDR2 FQNEAQ (reference sequence). The CDR3 region has the DNA TGTGCCAGCAGCCTAAGTAGGGAGACAGATACGCAGTATTTT. Encoded protein: CASSLSRETDTQYF.

This clone was detected only once. This chain joins TRBV6-5 and TRBJ2-5; D possibly corresponds to TRBD1 (7 bases). The CDR3 has 14 amino acids. Deletions cut 11 bases from V and 1 base from J, with 17 bases between. CDR1 MNHEY and CDR2 SVGAGI come from the germline V gene. CDR3 protein: CASGGHTSQETQYF. In DNA form, the CDR3 reads TGTGCCTCAGGGGGGCATACGTCCCAAGAGACCCAGTACTTC.

This chain uses TRBV5-1 with TRBJ2-5; 7 positions match TRBD2. This CDR3 contains 15 residues. J lost 4 bases, V lost 4 bases, and 10 bases had no gene match. Germline CDR1 reads SGHRS; CDR2 reads YFSETQ. The CDR3, as DNA: TGCGCCAGCAGCCGAGGACTAGTAGCAGGAGAGACCCAGTACTTC. This translates into CASSRGLVAGETQYF.

The chain is built from TRBV2 and TRBJ2-1; no firm D call. The V end lost 3 bases, the J end lost 1 base, and 10 bases lay between the germline ends. Germline V gene data show CDR1 as SNHLY and CDR2 as FYNNEI. CDR3 length: 15 residues. The CDR3, as DNA: TGTGCCAGCAGTGAGGGTCGGCGTTCCTACAATGAGCAGTTCTTC. It yields the protein CASSEGRRSYNEQFF. The full variable domain, its missing parts supplied by reference TRBV2 and TRBJ2-1, is EPEVTQTPSHQVTQMGQEVILRCVPISNHLYFYWYRQILGQKVEFLVSFYNNEISEKSEIFDDQFSVERPDGSNFTLKIRSTKLEDSAMYFCASSEGRRSYNEQFFGPGTRLTVL.

This clone occurred once. The gene calls are TRBV28 and TRBJ2-7; 8 bases align to TRBD1. Germline V lookup: CDR1 MDHEN, CDR2 SYDVKM. Trimming took 6 bases from V and 4 from J; bases not matched to a gene: 8. This CDR3 is 14 amino acids long. The CDR3 loop is CASSNRGTDYEQYF. The CDR3 DNA reads TGTGCCAGCAGCAACAGGGGGACCGATTACGAGCAGTACTTC. The full variable domain, in which reference TRBV28 and TRBJ2-7 provide the parts outside the CDR3, is DVKVTQSSRYLVKRTGEKVFLECVQDMDHENMFWYRQDPGLGLRLIYFSYDVKMKEKGDIPEGYSVSREKKERFSLILESASTNQTSMYLCASSNRGTDYEQYFGPGTRLTVT.

The rearrangement uses TRBV7-9 and TRBJ2-2; TRBD2 aligns across 8 bases. This CDR3 spans 18 amino acids. V was pared by 4 bases and J by 3 bases, with 13 bases of the junction left unmatched. CDR1 SEHNR and CDR2 FQNEAQ come from the germline V gene (reference sequence). CDR3: CASSSPEGRGADTGELFF. The CDR3 DNA is TGTGCCAGCAGCTCTCCCGAGGGGCGGGGGGCAGACACCGGGGAGCTGTTTTTT. Using reference TRBV7-9 and TRBJ2-2 for the parts outside the CDR3, the full variable domain is DTGVSQNPRHKITKRGQNVTFRCDPISEHNRLYWYRQTLGQGPEFLTYFQNEAQLEKSRLLSDRFSAERPKGSFSTLEIQRTEQGDSAMYLCASSSPEGRGADTGELFFGEGSRLTVL.

This chain connects TRBV4-1 to TRBJ2-4, with 10 bases fitting TRBD2. This CDR3 region has 18 residues. CDR1 is MGHRA and CDR2 is YSYEKL in the germline V gene. V was clipped by 1 base and J by 4 bases; unmatched bases: 10. DNA of the CDR3: TGCGCCAGCAGCCAAGGACCCCTAGCGGGGGTACAGAAAAACATTCAGTACTTC. This sequence encodes CASSQGPLAGVQKNIQYF.